Following are 19 T cell receptor beta chains from one sample sequenced in a study of Ad26.COV2.S vaccination and SARS-CoV-2 variants (dated by TCRdb to the early 2020s). Library preparation employed the immunoSEQ multiplex PCR assay. What TCRdb holds here is the immuneACCESS table cut down to in-frame rearrangements. Part of the clones is not present; checked against another copy, under half of the missing clones reflect an unresolved V gene, and the others are unexplained. The sample data list about 390,000 clones, and 75% to 90% of these were observed just once. The top ten clonotypes cover 3.5% of the sample. The meaning of the sample's treatment or condition label: roughly 19 received Ad26.COV2.S at low or high dose, single or two shots; about 5 received placebo; per-sample allocation not given. Repertoires of vaccine and placebo recipients were sequenced from samples taken on day 63 after the first injection.

Sample: peripheral blood, taken in a trial of Ad26.COV2.S vaccine versus placebo. Receptor source: a person aged 18 to 59 who received the Ad26.COV2.S COVID-19 vaccine or a placebo.

Comment on this clone: This sample also contains other DNA sequences that code for the same CDR3. The chain couples TRBV6-5 to TRBJ1-2; D uncertain. Germline V lookup: CDR1 MNHEY, CDR2 SVGAGI. V lost 7 bases and J lost 4, with 7 bases in between. The CDR3 runs to 11 residues. The CDR3 protein is CASTGGYGYTF. DNA of the CDR3: TGTGCCAGCACGGGCGGCTATGGCTACACCTTC.

This chain uses TRBV30 with TRBJ2-5; D gene uncertain. The germline CDR1 and CDR2 sequences are GTSNPN and SVGIG (reference sequence). CDR3 length: 17 amino acids. With 1 base removed from V and 0 bases from J, the gap between germline ends came to 18 bases. The CDR3 spells CAWSARAALGNQETQYF. The CDR3, as DNA: TGTGCCTGGAGTGCCCGAGCAGCGTTAGGGAACCAAGAGACCCAGTACTTC.

The J gene is TRBJ2-7, the V gene TRBV6-5; tentative D call: TRBD1 (5 bases). The V and J ends lost 6 bases and 2 bases respectively, with 17 bases between them. The CDR3 is 15 amino acids. Per the germline V gene, CDR1 is MNHEY and CDR2 is SVGAGI. Here the CDR3 reads CASSRSLDSAYEQYF. In DNA, the CDR3 is TGTGCCAGCAGCCGATCCCTCGACAGTGCCTACGAGCAGTACTTC.

This chain connects TRBV5-4 to TRBJ1-1, with D tentatively TRBD1 (5 bases). The CDR3 has 12 amino acids. Trimming removed 4 bases at V and 7 bases at J, with 11 bases between. Germline loops: CDR1 SGHNT, CDR2 YYREEE (reference sequence). The CDR3 DNA is TGTGCCAGCAGCCCGCCGGGGGGTGAAGCTTTCTTT. Translating gives CASSPPGGEAFF.

The chain uses TRBV25-1 and TRBJ2-2; either TRBD1 or TRBD2 may fit D (5 bases each). The V end lost 5 bases, the J end lost 3 bases, and 10 bases lay between the germline ends. The CDR3 consists of 14 residues. Germline-derived CDR1 and CDR2 are MGHDK and SYGVNS. In DNA, the CDR3 is TGTGCCAGCAGTAGGGGACCCGACACCGGGGAGCTGTTTTTT. Translated: CASSRGPDTGELFF.

The chain combines TRBV7-6 with TRBJ1-4; D is unclear. The germline gives CDR1 SGHVS, CDR2 FNYEAQ. The germline V and J ends were trimmed by 1 base and 2 bases, with 11 bases remaining between them. The CDR3 is made up of 16 amino acids. This chain's CDR3 is CASSLGGSTTNEKLFF. Written as DNA, the CDR3 is TGTGCCAGCAGCTTAGGAGGAAGTACGACTAATGAAAAACTGTTTTTT.

The chain recombines TRBV6-2 or TRBV6-3 with TRBJ1-2; 9 bases line up with TRBD1. With 2 bases clipped from V and 3 bases from J, the junction kept 10 bases outside the gene matches. The CDR3 length is 17 residues. Looked up from germline, CDR1 is MNHEY and CDR2 is SVGEGT. Here the CDR3 reads CASSYRQGEIDHYGYTF. CDR3 coding DNA: TGTGCCAGCAGTTACCGACAGGGGGAAATTGATCACTATGGCTACACCTTC.

The chain carries TRBV5-5 and TRBJ2-7; D possibly corresponds to TRBD1 (6 bases). In germline, CDR1 is SGHKS, CDR2 YYEKEE (reference sequence). V lost 3 bases, J lost 6 bases, and 22 bases lay in between. The CDR3 loop spans 16 amino acids. The CDR3 loop is CASSWGTLPLAGEQYF. The CDR3 DNA follows: TGTGCCAGCAGCTGGGGGACACTCCCATTAGCTGGCGAGCAGTACTTC.

This clone was detected only once. The chain joins TRBV18 to TRBJ1-1; D not certain. CDR3 size: 16 residues. Germline CDR1 is KGHSH and CDR2 is LQKENI. Trimming cost V 4 bases and J 3 bases, with 18 bases left between them. The DNA for the CDR3 is TGTGCCAGCTCACTCGCGCCCTCCTGGGGAGACACTGAAGCTTTCTTT. It translates to CASSLAPSWGDTEAFF.

The chain employs TRBV25-1 and TRBJ2-2, with TRBD1 matching over 8 bases. The CDR3 covers 13 residues. V was clipped by 5 bases and J by 8 bases; unmatched bases: 4. Per germline, CDR1 MGHDK and CDR2 SYGVNS. In DNA, the CDR3 is TGTGCCAGCAGTACAGGGGGTAGAGGGGAGCTGTTTTTT. Amino acid sequence: CASSTGGRGELFF.

This rearrangement joins TRBV30 to TRBJ2-2; D perhaps matches TRBD1 (5 bases). Trimming took off 0 bases at V and 2 bases at J, with 7 bases between the two ends. Germline CDR1 reads GTSNPN; CDR2 reads SVGIG (reference sequence). The CDR3 is made up of 14 amino acids. The CDR3 bases are TGTGCCTGGAGTGTTCAGGGTAACACCGGGGAGCTGTTTTTT. It is translated as CAWSVQGNTGELFF.

The chain joins TRBV6-5 to TRBJ2-3; 9 nucleotides align to TRBD1. The junction had 3 bases not matched to a gene; V was cut back by 7 bases and J by 1 base. This CDR3 has 14 amino acids. Per germline, CDR1 MNHEY and CDR2 SVGAGI. CDR3 nucleotide sequence: TGTGCCAGCAAGGACAGGGGAGGCACAGATACGCAGTATTTT. Translating it yields CASKDRGGTDTQYF.

The rearrangement uses TRBV11-3 and TRBJ2-1, with TRBD2 matching 10 bases. Germline CDR1 and CDR2: SGHNT and YENEEA. The CDR3 covers 14 residues. After removal of 2 bases from V and 5 bases from J, the junction contained 0 bases not matched to a gene. CDR3 region: CASSLTSGDNEQFF. Here the CDR3 DNA reads TGTGCCAGCAGCTTAACTAGCGGGGACAATGAGCAGTTCTTC.

V is TRBV24-1 and J is TRBJ2-1; TRBD1 is a possible D gene (6 bases). The germline V gene has CDR1 KGHDR and CDR2 SFDVKD. The CDR3 loop spans 14 amino acids. The V and J ends lost 5 bases and 9 bases respectively, with 16 bases between them. The CDR3 sequence is CATSALGTTGEQFF. The CDR3, as DNA: TGTGCCACCAGTGCCCTGGGGACAACGGGTGAGCAGTTCTTC.

The sample holds a few counts of this clone. This rearrangement joins TRBV7-9 to TRBJ1-2; D gene unclear. The V and J ends lost 4 bases and 3 bases respectively, with 18 bases between them. The germline V gene has CDR1 SEHNR and CDR2 FQNEAQ (reference sequence). CDR3 length: 16 residues. CDR3 region: CASSSHEAQRYYGYTF. The DNA for the CDR3 is TGTGCCAGCAGCTCCCACGAAGCACAGAGATACTATGGCTACACCTTC.

This CDR3 reads CASSKVEGRGYNEQFF. The CDR3 DNA follows: TGTGCCAGCAGCAAAGTTGAGGGCAGGGGATACAATGAGCAGTTCTTC. This sequence joins TRBV21-1 and TRBJ2-1; the D call TRBD1 from the table was never checked on the DNA. TRBV21-1 constitutes a pseudogene. The CDR3 runs 16 residues.

This clone has only one observation. The CDR3 spells CASSRPGEDTQYF. The CDR3 coding sequence is TGTGCCAGCAGCCGTCCAGGGGAAGATACGCAGTATTTT. The V call is TRBV11-2, the J call TRBJ2-3, with TRBD1 as a possible D gene (6 bases). CDR1 is SGHAT, CDR2 FQNNGV, per germline. The CDR3 is 13 residues long. The V end was cut by 5 bases, the J end by 5 bases, with 11 bases between.

This rearrangement joins TRBV7-9 to TRBJ2-1, with 10 bases aligning to TRBD2. The CDR3 totals 14 residues. Germline-derived CDR1 and CDR2 are SEHNR and FQNEAQ (reference sequence). The junction had 4 bases not matched to a gene; V was cut back by 1 base and J by 10 bases. The CDR3 sequence is CASSLGTSGEEQFF. DNA of the CDR3: TGTGCCAGCAGCTTAGGTACTAGCGGGGAGGAGCAGTTCTTC.

This clone was counted a single time. In nucleotides, the CDR3 is TGTGCCAGCCCACCCCGGACCCCTACGAGCTATGGCTACACCTTC. Its translation: CASPPRTPTSYGYTF. The chain has TRBV3-1 (or the pseudogene TRBV3-2) and TRBJ1-2; D unclear. This CDR3 is built from 15 residues. CDR1 is LGHDT, CDR2 YNNKEL, per germline (reference sequence). V was shortened by 8 bases and J by 4 bases, with 20 bases between the two germline ends.